Below, 16 T cell receptor beta chains from the same sample are listed, as sequenced in a study of cytomegalovirus exposure and HLA in healthy donors (dated by TCRdb to 2017 to 2019). The library was obtained by the immunoSEQ multiplex PCR assay. For the multiplex PCR, a mixture combining 60 forward primers for TCR Vbeta segments and 13 reverse primers for TCR Jbeta segments was used. The clones in this table, taken by TCRdb from immuneACCESS, are in-frame only. Not every clone is retained; where verified, under half of the shortfall comes from an unresolved V gene, and the cause of the rest is unknown. This sample is represented by about 120,000 clones; under 90% of them were singletons. About 2.4% of the sample is in the top ten clones. Sequencing was performed on PBMCs. Receptor source: a woman aged 40 to 49 in good health and CMV-seronegative.

The J gene is TRBJ1-2, the V gene TRBV6-5; no definite D call. CDR1 MNHEY and CDR2 SVGAGI come from the germline V gene. Trimming took off 0 bases at V and 12 bases at J, with 5 bases between the two ends. The CDR3 totals 10 residues. CDR3 sequence (DNA): TGTGCCAGCAGTTACTCAGTAGACACCTTC. Translated, it gives CASSYSVDTF.

The chain recombines TRBV28 with TRBJ1-5, with D unclear. The germline gives CDR1 MDHEN, CDR2 SYDVKM. V was cut by 5 bases and J by 0 bases, with 20 bases left in between. The CDR3 consists of 18 residues. CDR3: CASSRRGSADYSNQPQHF. CDR3 coding DNA: TGTGCCAGCAGTCGCCGAGGGTCTGCAGATTATAGCAATCAGCCCCAGCATTTT. The full variable domain, rest sourced from reference TRBV28 and TRBJ1-5, is DVKVTQSSRYLVKRTGEKVFLECVQDMDHENMFWYRQDPGLGLRLIYFSYDVKMKEKGDIPEGYSVSREKKERFSLILESASTNQTSMYLCASSRRGSADYSNQPQHFGDGTRLSIL.

Written as DNA, the CDR3 is TGCGCCAGCAGCTTGGGAACCATGCAGGGGGCCCTAACAGATACGCAGTATTTT. It translates to CASSLGTMQGALTDTQYF. The gene calls are TRBV5-1 and TRBJ2-3, with TRBD1 matching over 8 bases. The J segment lost 3 bases and the V segment lost 0 bases, leaving 12 bases of the junction unmatched. This CDR3 is 18 amino acids long. Germline CDR1 and CDR2: SGHRS and YFSETQ.

This clone was seen a handful of times. This rearrangement joins TRBV6-1 to TRBJ1-1, with TRBD1 as a possible D gene (5 bases). The CDR3 covers 15 residues. The V and J ends lost 2 bases and 2 bases respectively, with 12 bases between them. The germline V gene encodes CDR1 MNHNS and CDR2 SASEGT. DNA of the CDR3: TGTGCCAGCAGTGAACAGGGTGGCAGCAACACTGAAGCTTTCTTT. This gives the protein CASSEQGGSNTEAFF.

The chain employs TRBV27 and TRBJ2-7; 7 bases fit TRBD1. CDR3 length: 13 amino acids. With V trimmed by 4 bases and J by 9 bases, 9 bases remained unmatched. In germline, CDR1 is MNHEY, CDR2 SMNVEV (reference sequence). The CDR3 here is CASSSLRQGGQYF. The DNA for the CDR3 is TGTGCCAGCAGTTCCCTAAGACAGGGCGGGCAGTACTTC.

Note on this clone: The junction departs from the called germline gene at one end, perhaps through a read error. The chain is built from TRBV7-9 and TRBJ2-7; 12 bases are shared with TRBD1. CDR1 and CDR2 (germline): SEHNR, FQNEAQ (reference sequence). This CDR3 has 14 amino acids. This chain's CDR3 is CSSSLRDRGHEQYF. The DNA for the CDR3 is TGTTCCAGCAGCTTACGGGACAGGGGGCACGAGCAGTACTTC.

CDR3 in amino acids: CASSLGQGYGYTF. DNA of the CDR3: TGTGCCAGCAGCTTAGGACAGGGCTATGGCTACACCTTC. The chain is built from TRBV7-9 and TRBJ1-2; the match to TRBD1 covers 7 bases. With 1 base clipped from V and 4 bases from J, the junction kept 0 bases outside the gene matches. Germline CDR1 reads SEHNR; CDR2 reads FQNEAQ (reference sequence). This CDR3 comprises 13 residues.

The chain couples TRBV5-5 to TRBJ1-1; no clear D. The germline V gene has CDR1 SGHKS and CDR2 YYEKEE (reference sequence). Trimming left V 5 bases short and J 4 bases short, with 15 bases between. This CDR3 is 14 amino acids long. The CDR3 spells CASSPYGESTEAFF. In DNA, the CDR3 is TGTGCCAGCAGTCCCTACGGTGAGAGCACTGAAGCTTTCTTT.

The chain combines TRBV5-4 with TRBJ2-4; D might be TRBD1 (6 bases). The CDR3 sequence is 16 residues long. Germline lookup yields CDR1 SGHNT and CDR2 YYREEE (reference sequence). The V end lost 0 bases, the J end lost 0 bases, and 10 bases lay between the germline ends. The CDR3: CASSLDRDKAKNIQYF. CDR3 DNA: TGTGCCAGCAGCTTGGACAGGGATAAAGCCAAAAACATTCAGTACTTC.

This clone showed up just a few times. The chain recombines TRBV7-2 with TRBJ1-4, with unresolved D. Trimming left V 4 bases short and J 4 bases short, with 10 bases between. The CDR3 is 14 amino acids. Germline CDR1 reads SGHTA; CDR2 reads FQGNSA. CDR3 nucleotides: TGTGCCAGCAGCTCCCCCGGTCTTAATGAAAAACTGTTTTTT. Translation gives CASSSPGLNEKLFF.

The chain carries TRBV6-4 and TRBJ1-1; D remains ambiguous. The ends were cut back, 5 bases at V and 4 bases at J, with 11 bases in the middle. The CDR3 runs to 13 residues. In germline, CDR1 is MRHNA, CDR2 SNTAGT. This CDR3 is CASSPRGGTEAFF. CDR3 in DNA: TGTGCCAGCAGTCCTCGGGGAGGCACTGAAGCTTTCTTT.

A few counts support this clone. The J gene is TRBJ2-5, the V gene TRBV7-8; D is unclear. The V gene lost 2 bases and the J gene lost 6 bases, with 7 bases spanning the gap. Per the germline V gene, CDR1 is SGHVS and CDR2 is FQNEAQ. This CDR3 contains 12 residues. This CDR3 reads CASSLTVQTQYF. CDR3 nucleotide sequence: TGTGCCAGCAGCTTAACGGTCCAGACCCAGTACTTC.

The J gene is TRBJ1-1, the V gene TRBV18, with a possible D match to TRBD1 (6 bases). The CDR3 loop spans 13 amino acids. The ends were cut back, 4 bases at V and 1 base at J, with 7 bases in the middle. Germline V CDR1 and CDR2: KGHSH, LQKENI. The CDR3 DNA sequence: TGTGCCAGCTCACTGGACAGGAACACTGAAGCTTTCTTT. Its translation: CASSLDRNTEAFF.

The chain joins TRBV5-8 to TRBJ1-6, with D uncertain. Germline V gene lookup returns CDR1 SGHTS and CDR2 YDEGEE. Trimming shortened V by 2 bases and J by 4 bases, and 19 bases separated the two germline ends. The CDR3 totals 18 residues. CDR3 bases: TGTGCCAGCAGCTTCAATGGCCCCGACTGGTCTTATAATTCACCCCTCCACTTT. Translated, it gives CASSFNGPDWSYNSPLHF. The full variable domain, in which reference TRBV5-8 and TRBJ1-6 provide the parts outside the CDR3, is EAGVTQSPTHLIKTRGQQATLRCSPISGHTSVYWYQQALGLGLQFLLWYDEGEERNRGNFPPRFSGRQFPNYSSELNVNALELEDSALYLCASSFNGPDWSYNSPLHFGNGTRLTVT.

Remarks on this clone: Germline and junction disagree at one end, which may indicate a read error. V is TRBV2 and J is TRBJ2-1; perhaps TRBD1 as D (6 bases). CDR1 SNHLY and CDR2 FYNNEI come from the germline V gene. The CDR3 extends over 12 amino acids. The CDR3 DNA reads as TGTGCCAGCAGTGATGGGTATCAGGGGCTGCTCTTC. Translating it yields CASSDGYQGLLF. Full variable domain (remainder filled in from reference TRBV2 and TRBJ2-1): EPEVTQTPSHQVTQMGQEVILRCVPISNHLYFYWYRQILGQKVEFLVSFYNNEISEKSEIFDDQFSVERPDGSNFTLKIRSTKLEDSAMYFCASSDGYQGLLFGPGTRLTVL.

The genes are TRBV6-5 and TRBJ1-1; D is ambiguous. V lost 5 bases and J lost 7, with 11 bases in between. The CDR3 has 12 residues. The germline gives CDR1 MNHEY, CDR2 SVGAGI. The CDR3 bases are TGTGCCAGCAGTCTTAAGACGGGTGAAGCTTTCTTT. Its translation is CASSLKTGEAFF.